What follows are 18 T cell receptor beta chains derived from one specimen sequenced in a study of blood T cells in healthy people across ages. It was with a sample-barcoded 5' primer and a J-beta primer mix that a second PCR of roughly 7 to 12 cycles was run. One entry per CDR3 protein, called by TCRdb with MiXCR from the 5' RACE reads. The sample includes more than 650,000 distinct CDR3 sequences, more than 25% of them seen just once. This same sample was also taken into another study, of T cells of mothers and their children.

Sequences were obtained from blood. These receptors were collected from a boy between 10 and 17 years old in good health.

The chain joins TRBV4-1 to TRBJ2-3; D is ambiguous. The V gene's germline CDR1 is MGHRA and CDR2 YSYEKL. V dropped 0 bases and J dropped 0 bases, with 13 bases sitting between them. The CDR3 totals 17 residues. DNA of the CDR3: TGCGCCAGCAGCCAAGAAGACGGCGGAGCTAGCACAGATACGCAGTATTTT. Protein sequence: CASSQEDGGASTDTQYF.

This chain uses TRBV29-1 with TRBJ2-3; D gene ambiguous. The ends were cut back, 4 bases at V and 4 bases at J, with 15 bases in the middle. Germline loops: CDR1 SQVTM, CDR2 ANQGSEA. CDR3 size: 14 residues. CDR3 in DNA: TGCAGCGTTGGACTGGGTGGTTGGGCAGATACGCAGTATTTT. This gives the protein CSVGLGGWADTQYF.

The genes are TRBV2 and TRBJ2-5, with D unresolved. The CDR3 runs to 13 residues. Germline CDR1 SNHLY, CDR2 FYNNEI. V was trimmed by 7 bases and J by 0 bases, leaving 9 bases between them. The CDR3: CASMRTNQETQYF. The CDR3, as DNA: TGTGCCAGCATGAGGACGAACCAAGAGACCCAGTACTTC.

The sample holds many counts of this clonotype. As DNA, the CDR3 is TGCGCCAGCAGCTTGGGCACTAGCGATAATGAGCAGTTCTTC. It encodes CASSLGTSDNEQFF. The chain couples TRBV5-1 to TRBJ2-1; 7 bases are shared with TRBD2. This CDR3 spans 14 amino acids. CDR1 and CDR2 from the germline V gene are SGHRS and YFSETQ. With V trimmed by 0 bases and J by 7 bases, 4 bases remained unmatched.

This sequence joins TRBV14 and TRBJ1-2; 8 positions match TRBD1. This CDR3 contains 17 residues. V shed 4 bases and J 5 bases; nucleotides not matched to a gene: 15. CDR1 is SGHDN, CDR2 FVKESK, per germline. In nucleotides, the CDR3 is TGTGCCAGCAGCCCTTTTCCCCGACAGGGGAAGCGGTATGGCTACACCTTC. Translating gives CASSPFPRQGKRYGYTF.

V and J are TRBV4-2 and TRBJ2-5; D is uncertain. The J call may not be correct, given that the DNA end is closer to TRBJ2-7. CDR3 size: 15 residues. Germline assignment: CDR1 LGHNA and CDR2 YNFKEQ. The CDR3 protein is CASSLDGALFYEQYF. As DNA, the CDR3 is TGTGCCAGCAGCCTTGATGGCGCCCTCTTCTACGAGCAGTACTTC.

This clonotype turned up a few times. V is TRBV25-1 and J is TRBJ1-4; no clear D. V was cut by 1 base and J by 7 bases, with 16 bases left in between. CDR1 and CDR2 (germline): MGHDK, SYGVNS. The CDR3 contains 16 residues. CDR3 protein: CASSEWASAGVEKLFF. As DNA, the CDR3 is TGTGCCAGCAGTGAATGGGCTTCTGCTGGGGTTGAAAAACTGTTTTTT. Complete variable domain (other parts from reference TRBV25-1 and TRBJ1-4): EADIYQTPRYLVIGTGKKITLECSQTMGHDKMYWYQQDPGMELHLIHYSYGVNSTEKGDLSSESTVSRIRTEHFPLTLESARPSHTSQYLCASSEWASAGVEKLFFGSGTQLSVL.

The chain carries TRBV4-1 and TRBJ1-2; D gene uncertain. V lost 2 bases and J 8 bases, leaving 12 bases between the germline ends. CDR3 length: 13 residues. In germline, CDR1 is MGHRA, CDR2 YSYEKL. The CDR3, as DNA: TGCGCCAGCAGCCAACTCGGACTGGGAGGCTACACCTTC. Residues: CASSQLGLGGYTF.

This chain uses TRBV7-2 with TRBJ1-4, with D possibly TRBD1 on 5 matching bases. This CDR3 comprises 14 residues. V lost 5 bases and J lost 8, with 15 bases in between. Germline V gene sequence: CDR1 SGHTA, CDR2 FQGNSA. The CDR3 sequence is CASSPGPLGEKLFF. The CDR3 bases are TGTGCCAGCAGCCCGGGGCCCTTGGGGGAAAAACTGTTTTTT.

The chain carries TRBV20-1 and TRBJ2-5; 10 bases fit TRBD2. The closer fit of TRBJ2-7 to the DNA end suggests the J call may be wrong. CDR3 length: 17 residues. CDR1 is DFQATT, CDR2 SNEGSKA, per germline (reference sequence). This CDR3 is CSARANQRGGRGYEQYF. CDR3 DNA: TGCAGTGCTAGAGCTAACCAGCGGGGGGGCCGCGGCTACGAGCAGTACTTC.

The gene calls are TRBV6-1 and TRBJ2-2, with 14 bases lining up with TRBD2. V dropped 5 bases and J dropped 2; count of bases not matched to a gene: 7. Germline V gene lookup returns CDR1 MNHNS and CDR2 SASEGT. This CDR3 comprises 18 residues. CDR3 region: CASSRRTSGGSNTGELFF. CDR3 bases: TGTGCCAGCAGTCGACGGACTAGCGGGGGGTCCAACACCGGGGAGCTGTTTTTT.

The chain employs TRBV6-5 and TRBJ2-7; 8 bases map to TRBD1. Per the germline V gene, CDR1 is MNHEY and CDR2 is SVGAGI. CDR3 length: 16 residues. Trimming cost V 0 bases and J 0 bases; bases outside gene matches: 4. The CDR3 sequence: CASSYSVDRASYEQYF. CDR3 nucleotides: TGTGCCAGCAGTTACTCTGTGGACAGGGCCTCCTACGAGCAGTACTTC.

In DNA, the CDR3 is TGTGCCAGTCTCGTTTCTAGGGGCAGCCATGAAGCTTTCTTT. It encodes CASLVSRGSHEAFF. The chain couples TRBV28 to TRBJ1-1, with D possibly being TRBD1 (5 bases). The germline CDR1 and CDR2 sequences are MDHEN and SYDVKM. The CDR3 spans 14 residues. Trimming took 9 bases from V and 7 from J, leaving 21 bases between them.

The gene calls are TRBV5-1 and TRBJ2-5, with 9 nucleotides matching TRBD2. This CDR3 region has 15 residues. Looked up from germline, CDR1 is SGHRS and CDR2 is YFSETQ. V dropped 1 base and J dropped 4; count of bases not matched to a gene: 5. The CDR3 sequence: CASSLQASGTETQYF. The CDR3 DNA reads as TGCGCCAGCAGCTTGCAAGCTAGCGGGACAGAGACCCAGTACTTC. Together with reference TRBV5-1 and TRBJ2-5, the CDR3 gives the full variable domain: KAGVTQTPRYLIKTRGQQVTLSCSPISGHRSVSWYQQTPGQGLQFLFEYFSETQRNKGNFPGRFSGRQFSNSRSEMNVSTLELGDSALYLCASSLQASGTETQYFGPGTRLLVL.

The chain joins TRBV6-5 to TRBJ2-7; D not resolved. CDR3 length: 14 amino acids. CDR1 and CDR2 (germline): MNHEY, SVGAGI. Trimming pared 5 bases from V and 3 bases from J, leaving 14 bases between. The CDR3 DNA is TGTGCCAGCAGTCCCTACCGCCGTGGCTACGAGCAGTACTTC. Encoded protein: CASSPYRRGYEQYF.

This clonotype has a handful of counts. V and J are TRBV12-3 or TRBV12-4 and TRBJ1-2; D call uncertain. The CDR3 runs 13 residues. V lost 8 bases, J lost 3 bases, and 13 bases lay in between. The CDR3 is CASSPTFYYGYTF. DNA of the CDR3: TGTGCCAGCTCCCCGACCTTCTACTATGGCTACACCTTC.

Note on this clonotype: One end of the junction varies from germline; a read error may be responsible. The chain is built from TRBV5-1 and TRBJ2-3; D call uncertain. The CDR3 consists of 13 residues. Germline assignment: CDR1 SGHRS and CDR2 YFSETQ. In DNA, the CDR3 is TGTGCCAGCAGCTTGGCCGGGTTAGATACGCAGTATTTT. It yields the protein CASSLAGLDTQYF.

The V and J genes are TRBV28 and TRBJ1-6, with D perhaps TRBD1 (5 bases). CDR1 and CDR2 from the germline V gene are MDHEN and SYDVKM. Trimming stripped 6 bases from V and 7 bases from J, with 13 bases between. The CDR3 covers 14 residues. CDR3 residues: CASSSGTRNSPLHF. The DNA for the CDR3 is TGTGCCAGCAGCTCCGGGACTAGGAATTCACCCCTCCACTTT.